One sample yielded the 19 T cell receptor beta chains listed below, sequenced in a study of T cells in Graves' hyperthyroidism and ophthalmopathy. RNA transcripts were the template for amplifying TCR beta CDR3 regions. The HTBI primer set drove a first-round RT-PCR of the TCR CDR3. TCRdb reanalysed the multiplex PCR reads using MiXCR and keeps one entry per CDR3 protein. This sample has about 320,000 distinct CDR3 sequences, with around 16% found just once. The material sequenced was blood. The receptors stem from a man aged 25-45 years with Graves' hyperthyroidism.

J is TRBJ1-1 and V is TRBV4-1; no clear D. Germline lookup yields CDR1 MGHRA and CDR2 YSYEKL. Trimming shortened V by 4 bases and J by 7 bases, and 10 bases separated the two germline ends. The CDR3 length is 12 residues. The CDR3 nucleotides are TGCGCCAGCAGCCCCGAGGGTAGTGAAGCTTTCTTT. Translating gives CASSPEGSEAFF.

This clonotype was seen only a few times. CDR3 coding DNA: TGTGCCATCAGTGGATTGTCGGGCGGGAACACAGATACGCAGTATTTT. It yields the protein CAISGLSGGNTDTQYF. The J gene is TRBJ2-3, the V gene TRBV10-3; tentative D call: TRBD2 (6 bases). Per germline, CDR1 ENHRY and CDR2 SYGVKD. The V gene lost 4 bases and the J gene lost 2 bases, with 16 bases spanning the gap. The CDR3 runs 16 residues.

In its sample, this clonotype was seen many times. The V call is TRBV29-1, the J call TRBJ2-3, with unresolved D. CDR3 length equals 13 residues. Trimming shortened V by 7 bases and J by 6 bases, and 17 bases separated the two germline ends. Per germline, CDR1 SQVTM and CDR2 ANQGSEA. The DNA for the CDR3 is TGCAGCGCCTATCTCGCCGGCCTCGATACGCAGTATTTT. It is translated as CSAYLAGLDTQYF.

Many counts were recorded for this clonotype. The V gene is TRBV5-1, the J gene TRBJ2-1, with D possibly TRBD1 on 6 matching bases. The germline CDR1 and CDR2 sequences are SGHRS and YFSETQ. Trimming removed 6 bases from V and 0 bases from J, with 16 bases in between. This CDR3 region has 16 residues. The CDR3 loop is CASTPPPGASYNEQFF. The CDR3 DNA reads TGCGCCAGCACCCCCCCACCAGGGGCCTCCTACAATGAGCAGTTCTTC. The whole variable domain, filled in from reference TRBV5-1 and TRBJ2-1, reads KAGVTQTPRYLIKTRGQQVTLSCSPISGHRSVSWYQQTPGQGLQFLFEYFSETQRNKGNFPGRFSGRQFSNSRSEMNVSTLELGDSALYLCASTPPPGASYNEQFFGPGTRLTVL.

The J gene is TRBJ2-7, the V gene TRBV5-1, with 10 nucleotides matching TRBD1. Germline CDR1 SGHRS, CDR2 YFSETQ. V lost 4 bases and J lost 5; bases outside the gene matches: 3. The CDR3 extends over 13 amino acids. As DNA, the CDR3 is TGCGCCAGCAGCATGGACAGGGGGGACGAGCAGTACTTC. Residues: CASSMDRGDEQYF.

This clonotype was counted at least ten times. The chain uses TRBV18 and TRBJ1-5; D might be TRBD1 (6 bases). Trimming removed 2 bases from V and 2 bases from J, with 13 bases in between. The CDR3 extends over 16 amino acids. In germline, CDR1 is KGHSH, CDR2 LQKENI. CDR3 DNA: TGTGCCAGCTCACCAGGGACAATAGGACGCAATCAGCCCCAGCATTTT. Amino acids: CASSPGTIGRNQPQHF.

The chain uses TRBV6-5 and TRBJ2-1; no clear D. With 0 bases removed from V and 0 bases from J, the gap between germline ends came to 30 bases. The CDR3 has 23 amino acids. Per germline, CDR1 MNHEY and CDR2 SVGAGI. The CDR3 DNA reads TGTGCCAGCAGTTACTCGATTGCTGGAACGTCACCCCCTCCCCTAAGCTCCTACAATGAGCAGTTCTTC. This translates into CASSYSIAGTSPPPLSSYNEQFF.

This chain joins TRBV25-1 and TRBJ1-1; D possibly corresponds to TRBD1 (6 bases). The V end lost 8 bases, the J end lost 5 bases, and 15 bases lay between the germline ends. The CDR3 length is 13 residues. CDR1 is MGHDK, CDR2 SYGVNS, per germline. This CDR3 is CASSGEQATEAFF. For the CDR3, the DNA is TGTGCCAGCTCAGGGGAACAGGCGACTGAAGCTTTCTTT. Based on the CDR3 plus reference TRBV25-1 and TRBJ1-1, the full variable domain is EADIYQTPRYLVIGTGKKITLECSQTMGHDKMYWYQQDPGMELHLIHYSYGVNSTEKGDLSSESTVSRIRTEHFPLTLESARPSHTSQYLCASSGEQATEAFFGQGTRLTVV.

The rearrangement links TRBV27 to TRBJ1-2, with 8 bases lining up with TRBD1. The germline gives CDR1 MNHEY, CDR2 SMNVEV (reference sequence). V trimming: 5 bases; J trimming: 0 bases; junction bases outside the gene matches: 8. The length of the CDR3 is 16 residues. The CDR3 DNA sequence: TGTGCCAGCAGTGATTGGCGACAGGGGTCTAACTATGGCTACACCTTC. Translation gives CASSDWRQGSNYGYTF.

This clonotype was recorded at least ten times. The chain couples TRBV7-9 to TRBJ2-1; tentative D call: TRBD2 (6 bases). V lost 4 bases and J 8 bases, leaving 9 bases between the germline ends. CDR1 is SEHNR and CDR2 is FQNEAQ in the germline V gene (reference sequence). The length of the CDR3 is 12 residues. CDR3: CASSSTRDEQFF. The CDR3 nucleotides read TGTGCCAGCAGCTCGACTAGGGATGAGCAGTTCTTC.

This clonotype was seen many times. V usage is TRBV2 and J usage is TRBJ2-3; no clear D gene. The CDR3 has 15 amino acids. Germline CDR1 reads SNHLY; CDR2 reads FYNNEI. V gave up 3 bases and J gave up 0 bases, with 10 bases separating them. CDR3 in amino acids: CASSDQLTSTDTQYF. The CDR3 bases are TGTGCCAGCAGTGATCAACTGACTAGCACAGATACGCAGTATTTT.

The gene calls are TRBV9 and TRBJ2-2, with D possibly matching TRBD2 (6 bases). Deletions cut 2 bases from V and 5 bases from J, with 13 bases between. Looked up from germline, CDR1 is SGDLS and CDR2 is YYNGEE. The CDR3 loop spans 15 amino acids. The CDR3 loop is CASSVGGKGTGELFF. In DNA form, the CDR3 reads TGTGCCAGCAGCGTTGGCGGGAAGGGGACCGGGGAGCTGTTTTTT.

CDR3 in DNA: TGTGCCACCAAGAGGACAGGGGGGAACCCGGTGGGCTACACCTTC. Residues: CATKRTGGNPVGYTF. This chain links TRBV27 with TRBJ1-2, with 10 bases matching TRBD1. The trim removed 10 bases at V and 8 bases at J, leaving 16 bases unmatched. This CDR3 has 15 residues. Germline CDR1 is MNHEY and CDR2 is SMNVEV (reference sequence).

The gene calls are TRBV6-6 and TRBJ2-2, with D tentatively TRBD2 (5 bases). Germline lookup yields CDR1 MNHNY and CDR2 SVGAGI (reference sequence). The CDR3 runs 14 residues. V was shortened by 2 bases and J by 4 bases, with 8 bases between the two germline ends. The CDR3 sequence: CASSYGGATGELFF. The CDR3 DNA is TGTGCCAGCAGTTACGGAGGAGCCACCGGGGAGCTGTTTTTT.

A few counts support this clonotype. The rearrangement links TRBV28 to TRBJ1-5; D gene ambiguous. Trimming took off 7 bases at V and 2 bases at J, with 6 bases between the two ends. Germline CDR1 and CDR2: MDHEN and SYDVKM. The CDR3 has 12 residues. CDR3 sequence reads: CASNRGNQPQHF. The CDR3 nucleotides read TGTGCCAGCAATCGAGGCAATCAGCCCCAGCATTTT.

This rearrangement joins TRBV7-6 to TRBJ2-2; 13 positions match TRBD2. Germline lookup yields CDR1 SGHVS and CDR2 FNYEAQ. The CDR3 is 18 residues long. Losses at the gene ends were 2 bases for V and 7 bases for J; bases not matched to a gene: 10. The CDR3 coding sequence is TGTGCCAGCAGCTTATTGGAAACTAGCGGGAGGGCCCTCGGGGAGCTGTTTTTT. Its translation: CASSLLETSGRALGELFF.

This clonotype was seen more than once but under ten times. The chain couples TRBV20-1 to TRBJ1-1; D remains unclear. Germline CDR1 reads DFQATT; CDR2 reads SNEGSKA (reference sequence). V lost 0 bases and J 0 bases, leaving 17 bases between the germline ends. This CDR3 has 17 amino acids. CDR3 DNA: TGCAGTGCTAGAGATCGGCGGGGTAGTTATTTGAACACTGAAGCTTTCTTT. Its translation: CSARDRRGSYLNTEAFF.

At least ten counts were recorded for this clonotype. The rearrangement joins TRBV20-1 to TRBJ2-1; the D is unclear. The CDR3 consists of 13 residues. The ends were cut back, 5 bases at V and 1 base at J, with 9 bases in the middle. Germline lookup yields CDR1 DFQATT and CDR2 SNEGSKA (reference sequence). In DNA, the CDR3 is TGCAGTGCTCCCTCCGAGTCCTACAATGAGCAGTTCTTC. It yields the protein CSAPSESYNEQFF.

V is TRBV5-8 and J is TRBJ1-5; D gene ambiguous. There are 14 residues in the CDR3. CDR1 is SGHTS, CDR2 YDEGEE, per germline. Between the trimmed V and J ends, which lost 3 bases and 5 bases, there was a span of 12 bases. CDR3 protein: CASSSLSGDQPQHF. The CDR3 nucleotides are TGTGCCAGCAGCTCACTTAGCGGGGATCAGCCCCAGCATTTT.